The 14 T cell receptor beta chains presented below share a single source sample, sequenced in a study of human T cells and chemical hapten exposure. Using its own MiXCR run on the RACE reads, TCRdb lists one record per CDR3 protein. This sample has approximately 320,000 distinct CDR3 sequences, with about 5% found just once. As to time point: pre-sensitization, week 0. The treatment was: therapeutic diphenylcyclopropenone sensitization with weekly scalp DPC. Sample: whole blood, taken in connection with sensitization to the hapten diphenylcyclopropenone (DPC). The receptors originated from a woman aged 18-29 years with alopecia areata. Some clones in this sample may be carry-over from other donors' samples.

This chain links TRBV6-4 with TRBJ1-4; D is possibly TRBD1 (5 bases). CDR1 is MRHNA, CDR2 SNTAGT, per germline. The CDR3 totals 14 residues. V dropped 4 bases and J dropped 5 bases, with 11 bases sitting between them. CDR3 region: CASSAGRKNEKLFF. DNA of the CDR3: TGTGCCAGCAGTGCGGGACGGAAGAATGAAAAACTGTTTTTT.

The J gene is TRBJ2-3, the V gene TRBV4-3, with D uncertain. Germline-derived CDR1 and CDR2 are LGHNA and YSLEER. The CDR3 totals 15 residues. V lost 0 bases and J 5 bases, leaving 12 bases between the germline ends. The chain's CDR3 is CASSQEALERDTQYF. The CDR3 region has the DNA TGCGCCAGCAGCCAAGAAGCGCTAGAGAGAGATACGCAGTATTTT.

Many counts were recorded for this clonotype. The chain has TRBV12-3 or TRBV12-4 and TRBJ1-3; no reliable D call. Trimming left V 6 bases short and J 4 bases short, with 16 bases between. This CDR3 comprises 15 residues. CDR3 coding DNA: TGTGCCAGCAGGGGTACCGTCTCTGGGGGAAACACCATATATTTT. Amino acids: CASRGTVSGGNTIYF.

CDR3 bases: TGCGCCAGCAGCTTGGGGACAGGGTACGGAGAGACCCAGTACTTC. Translating it yields CASSLGTGYGETQYF. This chain connects TRBV5-1 to TRBJ2-5, with 8 bases fitting TRBD1. Germline V gene data show CDR1 as SGHRS and CDR2 as YFSETQ. The J segment lost 4 bases and the V segment lost 0 bases, leaving 5 bases of the junction unmatched. The CDR3 consists of 15 residues. Full variable domain (remainder filled in from reference TRBV5-1 and TRBJ2-5): KAGVTQTPRYLIKTRGQQVTLSCSPISGHRSVSWYQQTPGQGLQFLFEYFSETQRNKGNFPGRFSGRQFSNSRSEMNVSTLELGDSALYLCASSLGTGYGETQYFGPGTRLLVL.

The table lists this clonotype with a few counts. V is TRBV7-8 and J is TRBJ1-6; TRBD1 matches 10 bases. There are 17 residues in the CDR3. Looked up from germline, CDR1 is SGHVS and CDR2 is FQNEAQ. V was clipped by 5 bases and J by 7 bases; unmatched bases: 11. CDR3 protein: CASSLRTGGLRNSPLHF. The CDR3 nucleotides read TGTGCCAGCAGCCTGAGGACAGGGGGGTTGAGGAATTCACCCCTCCACTTT.

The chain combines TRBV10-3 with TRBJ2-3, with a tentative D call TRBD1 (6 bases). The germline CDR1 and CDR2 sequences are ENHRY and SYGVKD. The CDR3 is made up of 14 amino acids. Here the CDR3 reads CASAAAGASDTQYF. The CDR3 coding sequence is TGTGCTTCTGCCGCGGCAGGGGCGTCAGATACGCAGTATTTT.

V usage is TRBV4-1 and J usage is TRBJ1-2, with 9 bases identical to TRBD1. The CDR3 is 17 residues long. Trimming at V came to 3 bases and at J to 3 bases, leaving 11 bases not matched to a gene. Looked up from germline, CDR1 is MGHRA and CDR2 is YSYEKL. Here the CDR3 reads CASSQDLDRGVYYGYTF. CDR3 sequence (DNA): TGCGCCAGCAGCCAGGATTTGGACAGGGGCGTTTACTATGGCTACACCTTC.

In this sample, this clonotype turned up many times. The CDR3: CASSGGYNSPLHF. For the CDR3, the DNA is TGTGCCAGCAGTGGGGGGTATAATTCACCCCTCCACTTT. The chain is built from TRBV6-5 and TRBJ1-6; D perhaps matches TRBD1 (5 bases). The V end lost 5 bases, the J end lost 4 bases, and 6 bases lay between the germline ends. Looked up from germline, CDR1 is MNHEY and CDR2 is SVGAGI. The CDR3 runs 13 residues.

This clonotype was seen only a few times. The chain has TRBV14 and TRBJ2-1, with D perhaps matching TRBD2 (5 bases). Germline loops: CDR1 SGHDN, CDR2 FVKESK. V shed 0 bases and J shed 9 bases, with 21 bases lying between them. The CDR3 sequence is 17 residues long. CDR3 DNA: TGTGCCAGCAGCCAAGAAGGACTCGCGGTGCTAAGCGGTGAGCAGTTCTTC. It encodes CASSQEGLAVLSGEQFF.

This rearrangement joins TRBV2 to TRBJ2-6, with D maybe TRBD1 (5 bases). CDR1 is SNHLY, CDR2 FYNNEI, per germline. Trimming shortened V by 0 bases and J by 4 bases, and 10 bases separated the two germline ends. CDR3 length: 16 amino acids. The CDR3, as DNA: TGTGCCAGCAGTGAAGCCCCAGGGCTAGGGGCCAACGTCCTGACTTTC. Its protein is CASSEAPGLGANVLTF.

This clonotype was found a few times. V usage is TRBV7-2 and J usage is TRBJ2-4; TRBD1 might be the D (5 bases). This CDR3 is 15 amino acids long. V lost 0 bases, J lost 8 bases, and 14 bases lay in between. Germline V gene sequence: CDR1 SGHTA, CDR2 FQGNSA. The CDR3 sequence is CASSLAFGASYIQYF. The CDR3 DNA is TGTGCCAGCAGCTTAGCTTTTGGGGCCTCGTACATTCAGTACTTC.

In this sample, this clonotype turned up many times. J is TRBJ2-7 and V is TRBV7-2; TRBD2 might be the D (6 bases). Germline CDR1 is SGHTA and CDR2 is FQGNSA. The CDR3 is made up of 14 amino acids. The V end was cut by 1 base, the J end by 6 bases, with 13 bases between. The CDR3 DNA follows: TGTGCCAGCAGCTTAGGTGGCGGGGCTGTCGAGCAGTACTTC. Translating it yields CASSLGGGAVEQYF.

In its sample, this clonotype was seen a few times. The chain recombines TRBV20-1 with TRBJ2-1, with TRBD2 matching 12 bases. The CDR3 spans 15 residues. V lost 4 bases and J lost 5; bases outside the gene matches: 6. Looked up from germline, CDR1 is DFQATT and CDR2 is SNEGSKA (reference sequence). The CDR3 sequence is CSATSLAGGHNEQFF. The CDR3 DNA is TGCAGTGCTACTAGCCTAGCGGGGGGGCACAATGAGCAGTTCTTC.

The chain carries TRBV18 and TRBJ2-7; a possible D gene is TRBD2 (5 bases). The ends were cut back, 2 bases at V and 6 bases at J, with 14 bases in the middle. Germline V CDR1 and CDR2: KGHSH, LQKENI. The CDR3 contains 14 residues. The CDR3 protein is CASSPEGSSGEQYF. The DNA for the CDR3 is TGTGCCAGCTCACCAGAGGGAAGCTCGGGCGAGCAGTACTTC. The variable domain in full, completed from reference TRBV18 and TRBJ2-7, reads NAGVMQNPRHLVRRRGQEARLRCSPMKGHSHVYWYRQLPEEGLKFMVYLQKENIIDESGMPKERFSAEFPKEGPSILRIQQVVRGDSAAYFCASSPEGSSGEQYFGPGTRLTVT.